Below, 30 T cell receptor beta chains from the same sample are listed, as sequenced in a study of T-cell memory formation after mild COVID-19. Using its own MiXCR run on the 5' RACE reads, TCRdb lists one record per CDR3 protein. The sample lists hundreds of thousands of distinct CDR3 sequences, roughly 21% occurring once. Sequencing used PBMCs or a T cell subset sorted from them (not recorded which). These receptors came from an adult woman who had mild COVID-19 (a few samples of this study predate the infection). Cell type and time point are not known.

This clonotype appeared a few times. V and J are TRBV7-9 and TRBJ2-1; no definite D call. Germline CDR1 is SEHNR and CDR2 is FQNEAQ (reference sequence). The CDR3 contains 14 residues. Trimming pared 5 bases from V and 0 bases from J, leaving 8 bases between. Here the CDR3 DNA reads TGTGCCAGCAGCAGGCTAAGCTCCTACAATGAGCAGTTCTTC. It codes for CASSRLSSYNEQFF.

This chain connects TRBV10-3 to TRBJ2-1; D unresolved. V lost 6 bases and J 8 bases, leaving 8 bases between the germline ends. This CDR3 is built from 11 residues. Germline V gene lookup returns CDR1 ENHRY and CDR2 SYGVKD. The CDR3 coding sequence is TGTGCCATCAGCGTCCGGGATGAGCAGTTCTTC. This codes for CAISVRDEQFF.

This chain connects TRBV27 to TRBJ2-2; D is possibly TRBD1 (6 bases). Germline lookup yields CDR1 MNHEY and CDR2 SMNVEV (reference sequence). This CDR3 region has 16 residues. Trimming removed 4 bases at V and 0 bases at J, with 12 bases between. The CDR3 protein is CASSYLGAPNTGELFF. The CDR3 DNA sequence: TGTGCCAGCAGTTATCTGGGGGCGCCGAACACCGGGGAGCTGTTTTTT.

In nucleotides, the CDR3 is TGTGCCAGCAGACGGGCGAGGGACAACACTGAAGCTTTCTTT. Its protein is CASRRARDNTEAFF. The gene calls are TRBV6-6 and TRBJ1-1, with D possibly being TRBD1 (5 bases). The germline V gene encodes CDR1 MNHNY and CDR2 SVGAGI (reference sequence). V was pared by 6 bases and J by 2 bases, with 13 bases between. This CDR3 is built from 14 residues.

This clonotype was detected many times. This sequence joins TRBV9 and TRBJ2-5; no clear D gene. The V gene lost 0 bases and the J gene lost 1 base, with 4 bases spanning the gap. Per the germline V gene, CDR1 is SGDLS and CDR2 is YYNGEE. The length of the CDR3 is 13 residues. CDR3 coding DNA: TGTGCCAGCAGCGTAGGGTTCCAAGAGACCCAGTACTTC. It yields the protein CASSVGFQETQYF.

The chain combines TRBV7-2 with TRBJ1-2; maybe TRBD1 (5 bases). Trimming pared 0 bases from V and 10 bases from J, leaving 12 bases between. This CDR3 is built from 13 residues. In germline, CDR1 is SGHTA, CDR2 FQGNSA. CDR3 DNA: TGTGCCAGCAGCTTAGCAGCCAGGGCATACTACACCTTC. This sequence encodes CASSLAARAYYTF.

The J gene is TRBJ2-7, the V gene TRBV7-9; the match to TRBD1 covers 8 bases. CDR1 is SEHNR and CDR2 is FQNEAQ in the germline V gene (reference sequence). The length of the CDR3 is 16 residues. After removal of 4 bases from V and 3 bases from J, the junction contained 11 bases not matched to a gene. The CDR3 spells CASSSRDRGPNYEQYF. CDR3 coding DNA: TGTGCCAGCAGCTCGAGAGACAGGGGCCCTAACTACGAGCAGTACTTC.

This clonotype has just a few counts. The chain carries TRBV12-3 or TRBV12-4 and TRBJ1-4; 8 bases fit TRBD1. J lost 8 bases, V lost 6 bases, and 5 bases had no gene match. CDR3 length equals 13 residues. In nucleotides, the CDR3 is TGTGCCAGCAGCCCGAACAGGGGGGAAAAACTGTTTTTT. Translated, it gives CASSPNRGEKLFF.

The chain employs TRBV9 and TRBJ2-5, with 9 bases that match TRBD2. V dropped 0 bases and J dropped 5; count of bases not matched to a gene: 8. From germline, CDR1 is SGDLS and CDR2 YYNGEE. The CDR3 is 16 amino acids. The CDR3 nucleotides are TGTGCCAGCAGCGTAGACGGCGGGGGGGCCCAGGAGACCCAGTACTTC. Residues: CASSVDGGGAQETQYF.

The chain joins TRBV9 to TRBJ2-1, with D perhaps TRBD2 (5 bases). Per the germline V gene, CDR1 is SGDLS and CDR2 is YYNGEE. The CDR3 is 13 residues long. Trimming removed 4 bases from V and 6 bases from J, with 11 bases in between. CDR3 in DNA: TGTGCCAGCAGCAAGAGTAGCGCCAATGAGCAGTTCTTC. Amino acids: CASSKSSANEQFF.

This rearrangement joins TRBV3-1 to TRBJ1-2; a weak D match, TRBD1 (5 bases). Germline V gives CDR1 LGHDT, CDR2 YNNKEL (reference sequence). The CDR3 is 15 residues long. The V and J ends lost 1 base and 4 bases respectively, with 13 bases between them. The CDR3 loop is CASSQGPPGPYGYTF. As DNA, the CDR3 is TGTGCCAGCAGCCAAGGTCCGCCAGGGCCCTATGGCTACACCTTC.

The CDR3 DNA reads as TGTGCCAGCTCTGCAACCCCCGTCCCCGCGGAAGAGACCCAGTACTTC. The encoded protein is CASSATPVPAEETQYF. The chain combines TRBV18 with TRBJ2-5, with D unresolved. CDR3 length equals 16 residues. V gave up 6 bases and J gave up 3 bases, with 20 bases separating them. From germline, CDR1 is KGHSH and CDR2 LQKENI.

This rearrangement joins TRBV11-3 to TRBJ2-1; 9 nucleotides match TRBD1. Germline trimming cut 5 bases from V and 9 bases from J; bases unmatched to any gene: 11. This CDR3 comprises 15 residues. In germline, CDR1 is SGHNT, CDR2 YENEEA. DNA for the CDR3: TGTGCCAGCAGCGCCGGGACAGGGCAAGTTGGTGAGCAGTTCTTC. This gives the protein CASSAGTGQVGEQFF.

This clonotype has only one observation. This chain uses TRBV7-3 with TRBJ2-3; possible D gene TRBD2, 7 bases. V lost 5 bases to trimming and J lost 2 bases, with 14 bases between them. CDR1 and CDR2 from the germline V gene are SGHTA and FQGTGA. The CDR3 loop spans 15 amino acids. CDR3 amino acids: CASSTGGLSTDTQYF. CDR3 nucleotides: TGTGCCAGCAGCACCGGGGGGCTCTCCACAGATACGCAGTATTTT.

This clonotype has a handful of counts. V is TRBV9 and J is TRBJ2-5; D gene unclear. The CDR3 extends over 14 amino acids. Trimming pared 0 bases from V and 5 bases from J, leaving 11 bases between. Germline-derived CDR1 and CDR2 are SGDLS and YYNGEE. CDR3 region: CASSVEVVGETQYF. For the CDR3, the DNA is TGTGCCAGCAGCGTAGAAGTCGTGGGGGAGACCCAGTACTTC.

This clonotype was observed a single time. This chain connects TRBV20-1 to TRBJ2-3; no reliable D call. Germline CDR1 is DFQATT and CDR2 is SNEGSKA (reference sequence). Trimming shortened V by 2 bases and J by 0 bases, and 9 bases separated the two germline ends. The CDR3 spans 14 residues. This CDR3 reads CSARMLVSTDTQYF. CDR3 bases: TGCAGTGCTAGAATGCTAGTCAGCACAGATACGCAGTATTTT.

This clonotype occurred a few times. The V call is TRBV7-6, the J call TRBJ1-1; no definite D call. In germline, CDR1 is SGHVS, CDR2 FNYEAQ. The V gene lost 5 bases and the J gene lost 3 bases, with 16 bases spanning the gap. This CDR3 region has 15 residues. In nucleotides, the CDR3 is TGTGCCAGCAGCCCCGCCCCATACAGATACACTGAAGCTTTCTTT. Its translation is CASSPAPYRYTEAFF.

The CDR3 DNA follows: TGTGCCATCAAGGGGACAGCCTCCACCGGGGAGCTGTTTTTT. Translation: CAIKGTASTGELFF. The chain combines TRBV10-3 with TRBJ2-2; 7 bases match TRBD1. J lost 4 bases, V lost 7 bases, and 6 bases had no gene match. Germline V CDR1 and CDR2: ENHRY, SYGVKD. The CDR3 runs 14 residues.

This clonotype was detected a few times. The V and J genes are TRBV27 and TRBJ1-1, with a weak D call TRBD1 (6 bases). V was clipped by 5 bases and J by 1 base, with 17 bases between them. This CDR3 spans 16 amino acids. The V gene's germline CDR1 is MNHEY and CDR2 SMNVEV (reference sequence). The CDR3 nucleotides read TGTGCCAGCAGTGTCATAGGGGGGGCAGCGAACACTGAAGCTTTCTTT. It translates to CASSVIGGAANTEAFF.

This chain joins TRBV30 and TRBJ2-1; 8 bases map to TRBD1. In germline, CDR1 is GTSNPN, CDR2 SVGIG (reference sequence). Trimming took 4 bases from V and 6 from J; bases not matched to a gene: 5. The CDR3 consists of 13 residues. The CDR3 DNA reads TGTGCCTGGACCCCCGGGACAGGCAATGAGCAGTTCTTC. Translating it yields CAWTPGTGNEQFF.

V gene TRBV29-1 combines with J gene TRBJ2-3, with D possibly being TRBD1 or TRBD2 (5 bases each). Germline values: CDR1 SQVTM, CDR2 ANQGSEA. Trimming shortened V by 0 bases and J by 0 bases, and 16 bases separated the two germline ends. The CDR3 is 17 residues long. CDR3 amino acids: CSVEEVLDRGSTDTQYF. DNA of the CDR3: TGCAGCGTTGAAGAGGTACTAGATCGGGGCAGCACAGATACGCAGTATTTT.

The chain recombines TRBV7-9 with TRBJ2-4; 8 bases are shared with TRBD2. CDR1 SEHNR and CDR2 FQNEAQ come from the germline V gene (reference sequence). The trim removed 5 bases at V and 0 bases at J, leaving 12 bases unmatched. This CDR3 has 18 amino acids. The CDR3 DNA reads as TGTGCCAGCAGCCCCCGGAGGAGCGGGGGACTAGCCAAAAACATTCAGTACTTC. Protein product: CASSPRRSGGLAKNIQYF.

This clonotype was seen only a few times. The V gene is TRBV7-3, the J gene TRBJ1-1; possible D gene TRBD1, 5 bases. Trimming stripped 1 base from V and 5 bases from J, with 8 bases between. The germline V gene has CDR1 SGHTA and CDR2 FQGTGA. This CDR3 spans 13 amino acids. The CDR3 coding sequence is TGTGCCAGCAGCTTAAATCAGGGAACTGAAGCTTTCTTT. It is translated as CASSLNQGTEAFF.

This clonotype was picked up a small number of times. CDR3 bases: TGCGCCAGCAGCTTTTTGGGGGGACCCACAGATACGCAGTATTTT. Translation: CASSFLGGPTDTQYF. V gene TRBV4-3 combines with J gene TRBJ2-3, with D tentatively TRBD2 (6 bases). V was shortened by 5 bases and J by 2 bases, with 14 bases between the two germline ends. This CDR3 is 15 amino acids long. Per the germline V gene, CDR1 is LGHNA and CDR2 is YSLEER.

The gene calls are TRBV2 and TRBJ1-6, with D possibly TRBD1 on 6 matching bases. The CDR3 contains 15 residues. Germline loops: CDR1 SNHLY, CDR2 FYNNEI. V lost 8 bases, J lost 7 bases, and 18 bases lay in between. The CDR3 sequence is CASFHGGAGNSPLHF. The CDR3 DNA reads TGTGCCAGCTTCCATGGGGGGGCCGGGAATTCACCCCTCCACTTT.

The gene calls are TRBV5-1 and TRBJ1-1; maybe TRBD1 (6 bases). Germline V gene sequence: CDR1 SGHRS, CDR2 YFSETQ. The CDR3 consists of 15 residues. Between the trimmed V and J ends, which lost 3 bases and 0 bases, there was a span of 12 bases. CDR3 sequence reads: CASSWGDTMNTEAFF. DNA for the CDR3: TGCGCCAGCAGCTGGGGGGACACTATGAACACTGAAGCTTTCTTT.

This chain links TRBV29-1 with TRBJ2-1, with 8 bases lining up with TRBD1. The CDR3 contains 11 residues. Germline assignment: CDR1 SQVTM and CDR2 ANQGSEA. V lost 6 bases, J lost 7 bases, and 2 bases stayed unmatched. Here the CDR3 reads CSVYRGNEQFF. Here the CDR3 DNA reads TGCAGCGTGTACAGGGGGAATGAGCAGTTCTTC.

This clonotype showed up just a few times. In DNA, the CDR3 is TGCGCCAGCAGCTTGGAGACAGAGGGGGTCTATGGCTACACCTTC. It codes for CASSLETEGVYGYTF. The rearrangement joins TRBV5-1 to TRBJ1-2, with D possibly matching TRBD1 (6 bases). V dropped 0 bases and J dropped 4 bases, with 13 bases sitting between them. The CDR3 contains 15 residues. The germline V gene encodes CDR1 SGHRS and CDR2 YFSETQ.

This chain links TRBV9 with TRBJ2-3; D unclear. Deletions cut 0 bases from V and 3 bases from J, with 5 bases between. Germline CDR1 and CDR2: SGDLS and YYNGEE. This CDR3 is 13 amino acids long. The CDR3 protein is CASSVGMTDTQYF. The DNA of the CDR3 is TGTGCCAGCAGCGTAGGGATGACAGATACGCAGTATTTT. Combining the CDR3 with reference TRBV9 and TRBJ2-3 gives the whole variable domain DSGVTQTPKHLITATGQRVTLRCSPRSGDLSVYWYQQSLDQGLQFLIQYYNGEERAKGNILERFSAQQFPDLHSELNLSSLELGDSALYFCASSVGMTDTQYFGPGTRLTVL.

Only a few counts were recorded for this clonotype. DNA for the CDR3: TGCAGCGTTGTTTCGGGCAGCCTTAGACCTACAGATACGCAGTATTTT. This encodes CSVVSGSLRPTDTQYF. The V call is TRBV29-1, the J call TRBJ2-3; no clear D. The germline V gene has CDR1 SQVTM and CDR2 ANQGSEA. V was trimmed by 4 bases and J by 3 bases, leaving 20 bases between them. CDR3 length: 16 residues.